These T cell receptor beta chains were read from a single sample in a study of cytomegalovirus exposure and HLA in healthy donors. Profiled with immunoSEQ multiplex PCR; TCRdb holds only in-frame clones, not every one. Its clone listing holds roughly 46,000 clones. The sequenced material came from PBMCs. The receptors were sampled from a middle-aged woman in good health and CMV-seronegative. CDR3s include the opening cysteine and the closing phenylalanine or tryptophan. A D gene is named only where the DNA matches it firmly.

v_call,j_call,d_call,cdr3_nt,cdr3_aa
TRBV5-5,TRBJ1-5,TRBD1,TGTGCCAGCAGCCAGACAGGGGGAAAAGGTCATCAGCCCCAGCATTTT,CASSQTGGKGHQPQHF
TRBV15,TRBJ1-4,NA,TGTGCCACCAGCAGTATCGGGACAACTAATGAAAAACTGTTTTTT,CATSSIGTTNEKLFF
TRBV5-4,TRBJ1-1,TRBD1,TGTGCCAGCAGTCAACAGGGGAGCACTGAAGCTTTCTTT,CASSQQGSTEAFF
TRBV28,TRBJ1-3,TRBD1,TGTGCCAGCAGGGACAGGGGGTCTGGAAACACCATATATTTT,CASRDRGSGNTIYF
TRBV5-5,TRBJ2-7,NA,TGTGCCAGCAGCTTGGGCGCAGGGAATGTGTACGAGCAGTACTTC,CASSLGAGNVYEQYF
TRBV9,TRBJ1-3,TRBD1,TGTGCCAGCAGCGTAGCACAGGGGGCAGAGACCATATATTTT,CASSVAQGAETIYF
TRBV5-1,TRBJ2-7,NA,TGCGCCAGCAGCTTGGATCCGAGCTCCTACGAGCAGTACTTC,CASSLDPSSYEQYF
TRBV19,TRBJ2-6,NA,TGTGCCAGTAGTACCTCAGGACAGTCCTCTGGGGCCAACGTCCTGACTTTC,CASSTSGQSSGANVLTF
TRBV6-5,TRBJ1-6,NA,TGTGCCAGCAGTTACCTCTACGGACTAACAAATTCACCCCTCCACTTT,CASSYLYGLTNSPLHF
TRBV7-9,TRBJ2-1,NA,TGTGCCAGCAGCTTAGCTGCCCAGGGCGATGAGCAGTTCTTC,CASSLAAQGDEQFF
TRBV5-1,TRBJ1-2,NA,TGCGCCAGCAGCTTGTCAGATTTAAACTATGGCTACACCTTC,CASSLSDLNYGYTF
TRBV10-3,TRBJ1-5,NA,TGTGCCATCAGTGTCGACTTGTACAATCAGCCCCAGCATTTT,CAISVDLYNQPQHF
TRBV2,TRBJ2-7,TRBD1,TGTGCCGGCGGACAGGGATCCTCCTACGAGCAGTACTTC,CAGGQGSSYEQYF
TRBV5-1,TRBJ2-1,NA,TGCGCCAGCAGCTTCACAGAGTACAATGAGCAGTTCTTC,CASSFTEYNEQFF
TRBV18,TRBJ1-1,TRBD1,TGTGCCAGCTCACCACGGCAGGGGGAGGCTTTCTTT,CASSPRQGEAFF
TRBV7-2,TRBJ1-5,NA,TGTGCCAGCAGCTTAGTAGCCCTTACTCGGGGCAATCAGCCCCAGCATTTT,CASSLVALTRGNQPQHF
TRBV27,TRBJ1-2,NA,TGTGCCAGCAGTAACCGACCGGAGGGGTATGGCTACACCTTC,CASSNRPEGYGYTF
TRBV27,TRBJ2-1,NA,TGTGCCAGCAGGTCTCAAATGTGGAGGAATGAGCAGTTCTTC,CASRSQMWRNEQFF
TRBV4-3,TRBJ2-7,NA,TGCGCCAGCAGCCAAGATGCCCCCGTGGGCGCAGACGAGCAGTACTTC,CASSQDAPVGADEQYF
TRBV2,TRBJ1-1,NA,TGTGCCAGCCTCTTCTCATGGACAGCCATGAACACTGAAGCTTTCTTT,CASLFSWTAMNTEAFF
TRBV15,TRBJ2-7,TRBD1,TGTGCCACCAGCAGAGTAAGGACAGGGGGCTTTTACGAGCAGTACTTC,CATSRVRTGGFYEQYF
TRBV7-3,TRBJ2-1,NA,TGTGCCAGCAGCCTCTCTAGGGAGGATGAGCAGTTCTTC,CASSLSREDEQFF
TRBV18,TRBJ1-5,TRBD1,TGTGCCAGCTCGTCCGACAGGGTCAATCAGCCCCAGCATTTT,CASSSDRVNQPQHF
TRBV4-1,TRBJ1-1,NA,TGCGCCAGCAGCCAAGATAGTAGCGAGGACGGCACTGAAGCTTTCTTT,CASSQDSSEDGTEAFF
TRBV6-5,TRBJ2-5,TRBD1,TGTGCCAGCAGTTACGGACAGGGGGCAGGAGAGACCCAGTACTTC,CASSYGQGAGETQYF
TRBV7-9,TRBJ1-4,NA,TGTGCCAGCAGCCCCCCCGGGAGCACAACTAATGAAAAACTGTTTTTT,CASSPPGSTTNEKLFF